A single T cell receptor (beta chain) is shown here with its context. Its antigen remains unknown. These data come from a study of beta chain features in type 1 diabetes. Whole-study results and caveats: Fewer insertions but more deletions were seen at VDJ junctions in type 1 diabetes patients. Shorter TCRB CDR3s, moderately but significantly so, marked every one of the four CD4+ subsets in Type 1 diabetes patients. TCRB repertoires of naive, central memory and Treg cells appeared more similar among patients than among healthy donors.

The CDR3 totals 13 residues. The V and J ends lost 5 bases and 2 bases respectively, with 10 bases between them. Per germline, CDR1 SGHDT and CDR2 YYEEEE. Expressed TCRB transcripts were sequenced because the entire RNA isolate underwent reverse transcription. Repertoires were generated with immunoSEQ multiplex PCR, while TCRdb's copy carries only in-frame clones and drops some. The sample consists of 120,000 or so clones, about a sixth of them appearing once. The rearrangement links TRBV5-6 to TRBJ1-2; D not certain. Sequenced sample: central memory CD4+ T cells from blood. This TCR was sampled from a man aged 25 to 40 with type 1 diabetes. The CDR3 is CASSMGGNYGYTF. CDR3 coding DNA: TGTGCCAGCAGTATGGGAGGGAACTATGGCTACACCTTC.